The text below deals with one TCR beta chain. What it binds is not known. Additional DNA sequences in this sample encode the identical CDR3. Germline CDR1 reads SGHRS; CDR2 reads YFSETQ. This CDR3 has 15 amino acids. Unmatched junction bases numbered 11, after V lost 8 bases and J lost 0 bases. These data are taken from a study of cytomegalovirus exposure and HLA in healthy donors. Overall study findings and caveats: Follow-up analysis later connected one missense variant in DCLRE1C with trimming of TCR beta V- and J-genes. An ancestry cluster, one associated with Asian ancestry, reportedly showed fewer N-insertions than the 666-donor mean in a later analysis. Per a prior analysis, the majority of TCR beta V segments were productive roughly 87% or roughly 30% of the time.

Primers included in the PCR were 60 Vbeta and 13 Jbeta primers. Profiling relied on immunoSEQ multiplex PCR, and the TCRdb table lists in-frame clones only, not all of them. This sample has about 180,000 clones, with 65% to 85% found just once. V and J are TRBV5-1 and TRBJ2-7; 7 bases line up with TRBD1. This receptor was identified in a girl between 5 and 17 years old in good health and CMV-seropositive. Sequencing was performed on PBMCs. CDR3 sequence: CASSRPDRNSYEQYF. DNA for the CDR3: TGCGCCAGTAGCAGACCGGACAGGAACTCCTACGAGCAGTACTTC.